A single sample is the source of the 9 T cell receptor beta chains below, sequenced in a study of blood T cell repertoires in COVID-19. The table came from immunoSEQ multiplex PCR; TCRdb's copy has only in-frame clones and leaves some out. The sample lists fewer than 250,000 clones, 70% to 90% occurring once. Material: peripheral blood. These TCRs come from a woman aged 45-60 years with active or convalescent COVID-19.

V and J are TRBV20-1 and TRBJ1-1; D gene ambiguous. Germline values: CDR1 DFQATT, CDR2 SNEGSKA (reference sequence). The V and J ends lost 6 bases and 5 bases respectively, with 10 bases between them. This CDR3 comprises 11 residues. CDR3 protein: CSARWATEAFF. The CDR3 region has the DNA TGCAGTGCCCGATGGGCGACTGAAGCTTTCTTT.

The chain links TRBV5-1 to TRBJ2-1; TRBD2 agrees at 8 bases. The germline CDR1 and CDR2 sequences are SGHRS and YFSETQ. The V gene end was trimmed by 1 base and the J gene end by 9 bases; junction bases not matched to a gene: 9. The CDR3 consists of 15 residues. The CDR3, as DNA: TGCGCCAGCAGCTTGCAACCAGCGGGAGAAGGTGAGCAGTTCTTC. Translation: CASSLQPAGEGEQFF.

The CDR3 bases are TGCGCCAGCAGCCCCCGGCAGGGGAACACCGGGGAGCTGTTTTTT. This translates into CASSPRQGNTGELFF. The chain links TRBV4-1 to TRBJ2-2, with D tentatively TRBD1 (5 bases). The CDR3 sequence is 15 residues long. V was cut by 4 bases and J by 1 base, with 10 bases left in between. Germline V CDR1 and CDR2: MGHRA, YSYEKL.

This chain joins TRBV7-7 and TRBJ2-2; D remains unclear. The CDR3 contains 15 residues. CDR1 is SSHAT, CDR2 FNYEAQ, per germline (reference sequence). V was pared by 5 bases and J by 5 bases, with 15 bases between. The CDR3 DNA follows: TGTGCCAGCAGCCCCCGAGTCCTCGGGACCGGGGAGCTGTTTTTT. Its translation: CASSPRVLGTGELFF.

This sequence joins TRBV7-9 and TRBJ1-1, with TRBD1 matching 8 bases. The CDR3 has 13 amino acids. CDR1 is SEHNR, CDR2 FQNEAQ, per germline (reference sequence). The trim removed 4 bases at V and 8 bases at J, leaving 6 bases unmatched. CDR3 sequence (DNA): TGTGCCAGCAGCTCATATCAGGGGGCCGAAGCTTTCTTT. Protein product: CASSSYQGAEAFF. The full variable domain, completed using reference TRBV7-9 and TRBJ1-1, is DTGVSQNPRHKITKRGQNVTFRCDPISEHNRLYWYRQTLGQGPEFLTYFQNEAQLEKSRLLSDRFSAERPKGSFSTLEIQRTEQGDSAMYLCASSSYQGAEAFFGQGTRLTVV.

The V gene is TRBV7-2, the J gene TRBJ1-1; D may be TRBD1 (5 bases). The germline gives CDR1 SGHTA, CDR2 FQGNSA. The CDR3 is 13 amino acids. With 2 bases removed from V and 11 bases from J, the gap between germline ends came to 15 bases. CDR3 in amino acids: CASSLRVQGLAFF. The CDR3 DNA sequence: TGTGCCAGCAGCTTACGAGTTCAGGGTTTGGCTTTCTTT.

J is TRBJ1-5 and V is TRBV12-3 or TRBV12-4; 7 positions match TRBD1. The CDR3 loop spans 13 amino acids. Trimming at V came to 7 bases and at J to 5 bases, leaving 5 bases not matched to a gene. This CDR3 reads CASTIQGDQPQHF. The CDR3 DNA is TGTGCCAGCACCATTCAGGGGGATCAGCCCCAGCATTTT.

V gene TRBV11-2 combines with J gene TRBJ2-5; 8 bases are a match to TRBD2. CDR1 and CDR2 from the germline V gene are SGHAT and FQNNGV. The CDR3 spans 13 residues. The trim removed 6 bases at V and 5 bases at J, leaving 5 bases unmatched. CDR3 sequence reads: CASSGTGGETQYF. The CDR3, as DNA: TGTGCCAGCAGTGGGACGGGGGGGGAGACCCAGTACTTC.

The V and J genes are TRBV10-3 and TRBJ2-3, with D possibly matching TRBD2 (5 bases). Trimming shortened V by 2 bases and J by 1 base, and 13 bases separated the two germline ends. The CDR3 contains 16 residues. Germline V gene sequence: CDR1 ENHRY, CDR2 SYGVKD. This CDR3 is CAISEGGPGGTDTQYF. CDR3 DNA: TGTGCCATCAGTGAGGGCGGGCCCGGTGGCACAGATACGCAGTATTTT.